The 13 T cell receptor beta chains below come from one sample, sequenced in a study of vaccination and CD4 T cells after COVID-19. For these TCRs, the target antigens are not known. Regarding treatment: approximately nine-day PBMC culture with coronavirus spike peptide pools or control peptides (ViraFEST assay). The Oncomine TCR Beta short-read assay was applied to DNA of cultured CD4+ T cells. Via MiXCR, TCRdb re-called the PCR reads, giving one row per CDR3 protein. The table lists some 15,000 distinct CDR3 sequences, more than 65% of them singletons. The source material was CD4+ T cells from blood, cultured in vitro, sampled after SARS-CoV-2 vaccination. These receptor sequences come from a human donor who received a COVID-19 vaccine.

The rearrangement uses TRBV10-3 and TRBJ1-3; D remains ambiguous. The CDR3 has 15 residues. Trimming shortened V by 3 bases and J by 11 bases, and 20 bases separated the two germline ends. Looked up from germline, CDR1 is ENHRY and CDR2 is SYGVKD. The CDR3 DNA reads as TGTGCCATCAGTGATACACCCGACCCGGACTCATCCATATATTTT. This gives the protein CAISDTPDPDSSIYF.

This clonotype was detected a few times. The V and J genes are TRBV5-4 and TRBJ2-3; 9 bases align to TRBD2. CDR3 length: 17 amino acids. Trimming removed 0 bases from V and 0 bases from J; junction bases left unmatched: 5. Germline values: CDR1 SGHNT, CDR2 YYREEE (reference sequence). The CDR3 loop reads CASSLVGAGGSTDTQYF. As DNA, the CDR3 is TGTGCCAGCAGCTTGGTGGGCGCGGGGGGGAGCACAGATACGCAGTATTTT.

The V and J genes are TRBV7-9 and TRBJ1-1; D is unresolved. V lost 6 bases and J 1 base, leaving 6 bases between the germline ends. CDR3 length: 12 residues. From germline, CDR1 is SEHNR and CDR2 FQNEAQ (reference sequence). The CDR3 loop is CASSYPNTEAFF. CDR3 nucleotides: TGTGCCAGCAGTTACCCGAACACTGAAGCTTTCTTT.

The CDR3 DNA is TGTGCCAGCAGCTTATGGGGTCGCGGGGAGCTGTTTTTT. It translates to CASSLWGRGELFF. The chain recombines TRBV7-9 with TRBJ2-2; D gene unclear. The CDR3 contains 13 residues. V gave up 2 bases and J gave up 7 bases, with 8 bases separating them. Germline CDR1 reads SEHNR; CDR2 reads FQNEAQ (reference sequence).

The CDR3 coding sequence is TGCAGTGCTAAGTGGGGCGGCACAGATACGCAGTATTTT. Its protein is CSAKWGGTDTQYF. The chain carries TRBV20-1 and TRBJ2-3; D might be TRBD1 (5 bases). V lost 4 bases, J lost 1 base, and 9 bases lay in between. The CDR3 length is 13 residues. Germline V gene lookup returns CDR1 DFQATT and CDR2 SNEGSKA (reference sequence).

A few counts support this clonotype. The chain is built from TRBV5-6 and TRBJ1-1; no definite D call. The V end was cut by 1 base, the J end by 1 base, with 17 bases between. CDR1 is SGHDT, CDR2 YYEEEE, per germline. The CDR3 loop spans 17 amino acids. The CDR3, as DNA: TGTGCCAGCAGCTTGTTGGGCTCCGTGTCGGAGAACACTGAAGCTTTCTTT. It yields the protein CASSLLGSVSENTEAFF. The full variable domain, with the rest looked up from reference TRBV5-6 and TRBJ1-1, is DAGVTQSPTHLIKTRGQQVTLRCSPKSGHDTVSWYQQALGQGPQFIFQYYEEEERQRGNFPDRFSGHQFPNYSSELNVNALLLGDSALYLCASSLLGSVSENTEAFFGQGTRLTVV.

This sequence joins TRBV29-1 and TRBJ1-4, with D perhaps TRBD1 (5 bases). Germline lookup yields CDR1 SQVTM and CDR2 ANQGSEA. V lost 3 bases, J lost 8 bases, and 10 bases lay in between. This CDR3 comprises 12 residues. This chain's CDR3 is CSVEQGREKLFF. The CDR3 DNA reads TGCAGCGTTGAGCAGGGCCGGGAAAAACTGTTTTTT.

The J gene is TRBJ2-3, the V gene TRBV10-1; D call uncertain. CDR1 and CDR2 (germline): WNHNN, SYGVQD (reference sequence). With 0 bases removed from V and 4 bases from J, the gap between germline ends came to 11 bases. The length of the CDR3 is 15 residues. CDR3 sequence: CASSESGVLPDTQYF. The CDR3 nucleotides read TGCGCCAGCAGTGAGTCGGGCGTATTACCAGATACGCAGTATTTT.

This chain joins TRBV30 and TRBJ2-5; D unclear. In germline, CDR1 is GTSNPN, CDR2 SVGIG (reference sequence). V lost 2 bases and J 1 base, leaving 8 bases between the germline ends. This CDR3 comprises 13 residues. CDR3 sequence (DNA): TGTGCCTGGAGTTATCTGAGCCAAGAGACCCAGTACTTC. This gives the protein CAWSYLSQETQYF.

CDR3 nucleotides: TGCGCCAGCAGCCAGCGCGCGCCGACTAGCCGGGAAGAGCAGTACTTC. It is translated as CASSQRAPTSREEQYF. The rearrangement joins TRBV4-1 to TRBJ2-7, with 7 nucleotides matching TRBD2. The V gene's germline CDR1 is MGHRA and CDR2 YSYEKL. Trimming took 3 bases from V and 7 from J; bases not matched to a gene: 15. The CDR3 is 16 residues long.

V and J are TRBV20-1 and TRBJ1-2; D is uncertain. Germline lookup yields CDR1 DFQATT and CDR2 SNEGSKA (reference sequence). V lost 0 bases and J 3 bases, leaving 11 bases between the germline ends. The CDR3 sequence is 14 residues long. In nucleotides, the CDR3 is TGCAGTGCTAGAGACGGGAGGTCGGACTATGGCTACACCTTC. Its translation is CSARDGRSDYGYTF.

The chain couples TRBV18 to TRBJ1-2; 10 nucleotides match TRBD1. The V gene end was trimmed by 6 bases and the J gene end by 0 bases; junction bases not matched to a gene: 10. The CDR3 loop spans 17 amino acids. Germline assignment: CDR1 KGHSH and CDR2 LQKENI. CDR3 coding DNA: TGTGCCAGCTCGCCGTTACCGGGGACAGGGGCTAACTATGGCTACACCTTC. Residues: CASSPLPGTGANYGYTF.

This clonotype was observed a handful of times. CDR3 region: CASSYLGGKKTQYF. CDR3 sequence (DNA): TGTGCCAGCAGTTACCTTGGGGGAAAAAAGACCCAGTACTTC. The V call is TRBV6-5, the J call TRBJ2-5; the D call may be TRBD1 or TRBD2 (5 bases each). The CDR3 consists of 14 residues. The germline V and J ends were trimmed by 2 bases and 6 bases, with 13 bases remaining between them. CDR1 and CDR2 from the germline V gene are MNHEY and SVGAGI.